This T cell receptor beta chain was sequenced during a study of blood T cells in healthy people across ages. Study observations and caveats: Greater diversity and more naive CD4+ cells were seen in long-lived donors than in aged donors. Shifts in expanded clonotypes may have been confounded by donor CMV status, which was unknown.

This clonotype has a handful of counts. Its specificity is not known. Donors each provided about 10 milliliters of peripheral blood. The CDR3 is made up of 12 amino acids. V lost 7 bases to trimming and J lost 9 bases; unmatched junction nucleotides: 6. The germline V gene has CDR1 SGHTA and CDR2 FQGNSA. The authors ran a second PCR of about 6 to 11 cycles using a sample-barcoded 5' primer and a J-beta primer mix. TCRdb independently ran MiXCR on the 5' RACE reads; one entry per CDR3 protein. The sample includes about 830,000 distinct CDR3 sequences, under 80% of them seen just once. V and J are TRBV7-2 and TRBJ2-1; 7 bases agree with TRBD2. Sequencing was performed on blood. This TCR came from a man younger than 40 in good health. The CDR3 is CASTPGLTEQFF. CDR3 nucleotides: TGTGCCAGCACTCCGGGACTAACTGAGCAGTTCTTC. Full variable domain (missing parts from reference TRBV7-2 and TRBJ2-1): GAGVSQSPSNKVTEKGKDVELRCDPISGHTALYWYRQSLGQGLEFLIYFQGNSAPDKSGLPSDRFSAERTGGSVSTLTIQRTQQEDSAVYLCASTPGLTEQFFGPGTRLTVL.